Shown below are 15 T cell receptor beta chains from a single sample sequenced in a study of T cell responses to AZD1222 COVID-19 vaccine. Assay: immunoSEQ multiplex PCR; the TCRdb copy retains only in-frame clones and omits some. Of about 150,000 clones detected, about nine tenths appear once; the ten largest clones hold 3% to 3.5%. The source material was peripheral blood, sampled 28 days after the second AZD1222 dose. These receptor sequences come from an adult who received the AZD1222 COVID-19 vaccine.

A word on this clone: The sample carries other DNA sequences with the same CDR3. The chain carries TRBV5-1 and TRBJ2-7, with TRBD2 identical over 12 bases. J lost 2 bases, V lost 0 bases, and 0 bases had no gene match. The germline V gene encodes CDR1 SGHRS and CDR2 YFSETQ. This CDR3 is built from 15 residues. Here the CDR3 reads CASSLGTSGTYEQYF. The CDR3 coding sequence is TGCGCCAGCAGCTTGGGGACTAGCGGGACCTACGAGCAGTACTTC.

CDR3 protein: CASSLQSGGSNYGYTF. CDR3 nucleotides: TGTGCCAGCAGCTTACAGTCCGGGGGCTCTAACTATGGCTACACCTTC. V and J are TRBV7-2 and TRBJ1-2; TRBD1 is a possible D gene (6 bases). Germline V gene data show CDR1 as SGHTA and CDR2 as FQGNSA. The CDR3 length is 16 residues. V lost 2 bases and J lost 0, with 13 bases in between. The entire variable domain, with the rest obtained from reference TRBV7-2 and TRBJ1-2, is as follows: GAGVSQSPSNKVTEKGKDVELRCDPISGHTALYWYRQSLGQGLEFLIYFQGNSAPDKSGLPSDRFSAERTGGSVSTLTIQRTQQEDSAVYLCASSLQSGGSNYGYTFGSGTRLTVV.

The gene calls are TRBV25-1 and TRBJ1-2; 7 bases map to TRBD1. Trimming took 2 bases from V and 7 from J; bases not matched to a gene: 4. The CDR3 covers 13 residues. Germline V lookup: CDR1 MGHDK, CDR2 SYGVNS. CDR3 loop: CASSEPRDSGYTF. The DNA of the CDR3 is TGTGCCAGCAGTGAACCAAGGGACAGTGGCTACACCTTC.

The rearrangement links TRBV19 to TRBJ1-2; 8 bases align to TRBD1. The V and J ends lost 7 bases and 4 bases, in that order; junction bases with no gene match: 11. There are 15 residues in the CDR3. Germline CDR1 LNHDA, CDR2 SQIVND (reference sequence). CDR3 coding DNA: TGTGCCAGTACTGGCAGGGGGCCCTCCGGCTATGGCTACACCTTC. Translating gives CASTGRGPSGYGYTF.

The gene calls are TRBV5-1 and TRBJ2-7; TRBD2 aligns across 8 bases. In germline, CDR1 is SGHRS, CDR2 YFSETQ. After removal of 4 bases from V and 7 bases from J, the junction contained 13 bases not matched to a gene. The CDR3 consists of 15 residues. The CDR3 region has the DNA TGCGCCAGCAGCCCGACTAGCGAGGTCTTGGGAGAGCAGTACTTC. It codes for CASSPTSEVLGEQYF.

V and J are TRBV27 and TRBJ2-7; 8 nucleotides agree with TRBD2. The length of the CDR3 is 15 residues. Germline CDR1 MNHEY, CDR2 SMNVEV (reference sequence). Trimming cost V 4 bases and J 4 bases; bases outside gene matches: 9. CDR3 region: CASSSGSGGPYEQYF. DNA of the CDR3: TGTGCCAGCAGTTCGGGGTCGGGAGGGCCATACGAGCAGTACTTC.

The V call is TRBV7-9, the J call TRBJ1-5; D gene uncertain. Looked up from germline, CDR1 is SEHNR and CDR2 is FQNEAQ (reference sequence). The ends were cut back, 1 base at V and 0 bases at J, with 10 bases in the middle. The CDR3 contains 16 residues. CDR3 DNA sequence: TGTGCCAGCAGCTTAGGAGTAGGACGTAGCAATCAGCCCCAGCATTTT. Translation: CASSLGVGRSNQPQHF.

This chain joins TRBV7-9 and TRBJ2-5; 7 nucleotides align to TRBD1. V lost 1 base and J lost 3; bases outside the gene matches: 2. Per the germline V gene, CDR1 is SEHNR and CDR2 is FQNEAQ (reference sequence). The CDR3 sequence is 14 residues long. CDR3 in amino acids: CASSLVGQKETQYF. CDR3 nucleotides: TGTGCCAGCAGCTTAGTGGGACAGAAAGAGACCCAGTACTTC.

This chain uses TRBV15 with TRBJ2-7, with 9 bases fitting TRBD2. This CDR3 is built from 17 residues. Germline CDR1 LNHNV, CDR2 YYDKDF (reference sequence). The junction had 12 bases not matched to a gene; V was cut back by 0 bases and J by 6 bases. CDR3 region: CATSRDRASGKLGEQYF. The CDR3 region has the DNA TGTGCCACCAGCAGAGATCGGGCTAGCGGGAAGTTGGGCGAGCAGTACTTC.

This chain uses TRBV5-6 with TRBJ2-3; D is ambiguous. V was pared by 0 bases and J by 2 bases, with 13 bases between. Germline CDR1 SGHDT, CDR2 YYEEEE. This CDR3 region has 16 residues. The DNA for the CDR3 is TGTGCCAGCAGCTTGGGTATAAAAGGTCCCACAGATACGCAGTATTTT. It encodes CASSLGIKGPTDTQYF.

This clone has just one count. The chain carries TRBV2 and TRBJ1-2; D ambiguous. This CDR3 comprises 10 residues. Germline V lookup: CDR1 SNHLY, CDR2 FYNNEI. V was shortened by 8 bases and J by 6 bases, with 7 bases between the two germline ends. As DNA, the CDR3 is TGTGCCAGCCGGATGGATGGCTACACCTTC. Protein product: CASRMDGYTF.

This clone appeared a few times. The genes are TRBV7-9 and TRBJ2-3; 12 bases match TRBD2. Losses at the gene ends were 3 bases for V and 5 bases for J; bases not matched to a gene: 9. The CDR3 extends over 17 amino acids. Germline CDR1 SEHNR, CDR2 FQNEAQ (reference sequence). The DNA of the CDR3 is TGTGCCAGCAGCTTTAGATCGGCTAGCGGGAGGGGAGATACGCAGTATTTT. Residues: CASSFRSASGRGDTQYF.

CDR3 residues: CASSLSQKETQYF. The CDR3, as DNA: TGTGCCAGCAGTTTATCCCAGAAGGAGACCCAGTACTTC. This chain uses TRBV27 with TRBJ2-5; D not resolved. CDR1 and CDR2 from the germline V gene are MNHEY and SMNVEV (reference sequence). CDR3 size: 13 residues. With 0 bases removed from V and 5 bases from J, the gap between germline ends came to 7 bases.

V is TRBV24-1 and J is TRBJ2-1; tentatively, D is TRBD1 or TRBD2 (5 bases each). CDR1 is KGHDR, CDR2 SFDVKD, per germline. V was cut by 7 bases and J by 9 bases, with 9 bases left in between. The CDR3 has 11 residues. The CDR3 sequence is CATSPGGEQFF. The DNA for the CDR3 is TGTGCCACCAGCCCTGGGGGTGAGCAGTTCTTC.

J is TRBJ2-3 and V is TRBV18; the D gene could be TRBD1 or TRBD2 (5 bases each). The V end lost 6 bases, the J end lost 2 bases, and 18 bases lay between the germline ends. The length of the CDR3 is 16 residues. Per germline, CDR1 KGHSH and CDR2 LQKENI. The CDR3 DNA follows: TGTGCCAGCTCGCTATCCCCCGGGACGATCACAGATACGCAGTATTTT. This gives the protein CASSLSPGTITDTQYF.